This T cell receptor beta chain was sequenced in a study of T-cell memory formation after mild COVID-19. General study findings and limits: Certain responding clones were present in pre-infection memory, suggesting participation of cross-reactive memory.

The CDR3 has 12 residues. Germline V gene lookup returns CDR1 LNHDA and CDR2 SQIVND (reference sequence). V lost 3 bases, J lost 6 bases, and 5 bases lay in between. Via MiXCR, TCRdb re-called the 5' RACE reads, giving one row per CDR3 protein. In the table there are approximately 560,000 distinct CDR3 sequences, roughly 17% of which are singletons. Of note for this clonotype: Antigen: not known.

Sequenced input: PBMCs or a T cell subset sorted from them (not recorded which). This clonotype was obtained from an adult woman who had mild COVID-19 (a few samples of this study predate the infection). Cell type and time point are not known. The J gene is TRBJ2-2, the V gene TRBV19; D is unresolved. Here the CDR3 DNA reads TGTGCCAGTAGTATGAGCGCCGGGGAGCTGTTTTTT. Its protein product is CASSMSAGELFF.